This T cell receptor beta chain was sequenced for a study of breast tumors, draining lymph nodes, adjacent tissues. Study observations and caveats: Tumor and nontumor repertoires were significantly more similar in luminal-like than in basal-like breast cancer. That most tumor T cells come from lymph nodes remained unproven. Findings are consistent with lymph node origin and intratumoral expansion of most tumor T cells.

On this clonotype: Its specificity is unknown.

The J segment lost 4 bases and the V segment lost 1 base, leaving 16 bases of the junction unmatched. The germline gives CDR1 MNHEY, CDR2 SVGEGT. This CDR3 spans 20 amino acids. TCRdb analysed the multiplex PCR reads with MiXCR anew, one entry per CDR3 protein. This sample carries approximately 130,000 distinct CDR3 sequences, over 20% of them seen once, and the ten largest clones take 2% to 2.5%. Breast cancer patients provided tissue from their axillary draining lymph nodes. This rearrangement joins TRBV6-2 or TRBV6-3 to TRBJ2-1; TRBD2 matches 10 bases. Sequencing was done on a sample of axillary lymph node tissue. This TCR derives from a female donor with breast cancer. Some clones in this sample may be carry-over from other donors' samples. CDR3 nucleotides: TGTGCCAGCAGTTACTTTCCCTATACTGCCGGGACTAGCGAATACAATGAGCAGTTCTTC. Translating it yields CASSYFPYTAGTSEYNEQFF.